These 23 T cell receptor beta chains share one sample of origin, sequenced in a study of blood T cell repertoires in COVID-19. Using immunoSEQ multiplex PCR, the repertoire was profiled, and TCRdb retains in-frame clones only, with some absent. The data hold 140,000 to 150,000 clones, with 80% to 90% observed a single time. Sequencing was carried out using PBMCs or T cells enriched from blood (not recorded which). Receptor source: a man aged 45-65 years who had recovered from COVID-19.

CDR3 nucleotides: TGTGCCAGCTTCCGCTCACAGGGCGATGAGCAGTTCTTC. Translating gives CASFRSQGDEQFF. The chain employs TRBV18 and TRBJ2-1, with D possibly being TRBD1 (6 bases). With 7 bases removed from V and 8 bases from J, the gap between germline ends came to 15 bases. Germline CDR1 is KGHSH and CDR2 is LQKENI. The CDR3 is 13 residues long.

The chain combines TRBV2 with TRBJ1-5, with 9 positions matching TRBD1. CDR1 is SNHLY and CDR2 is FYNNEI in the germline V gene. The V and J ends lost 1 base and 6 bases, in that order; junction bases with no gene match: 1. This CDR3 region has 14 residues. CDR3 sequence (DNA): TGTGCCAGCAGTGAAGGGACAGGGGCTCAGCCCCAGCATTTT. Protein sequence: CASSEGTGAQPQHF.

The sample holds a few counts of this clone. The chain couples TRBV6-6 to TRBJ2-2, with D possibly being TRBD1 (5 bases). Looked up from germline, CDR1 is MNHNY and CDR2 is SVGAGI (reference sequence). The CDR3 has 14 residues. Trimming took 2 bases from V and 4 from J, leaving 8 bases between them. Written as DNA, the CDR3 is TGTGCCAGCAGTTACCTAGGGGCCACCGGGGAGCTGTTTTTT. It codes for CASSYLGATGELFF.

This chain joins TRBV9 and TRBJ2-6, with TRBD2 matching 7 bases. Germline V gene lookup returns CDR1 SGDLS and CDR2 YYNGEE. The CDR3 is 17 amino acids. With V trimmed by 3 bases and J by 0 bases, 6 bases remained unmatched. CDR3 in amino acids: CASSAQRGGSGANVLTF. CDR3 coding DNA: TGTGCCAGCAGCGCCCAGCGCGGGGGCTCTGGGGCCAACGTCCTGACTTTC.

The V call is TRBV3-1 (or the pseudogene TRBV3-2), the J call TRBJ2-7; no definite D call. The CDR3 extends over 13 amino acids. V was shortened by 5 bases and J by 0 bases, with 8 bases between the two germline ends. CDR1 and CDR2 (germline): LGHDT, YNNKEL (reference sequence). In nucleotides, the CDR3 is TGTGCCAGCAGCGAACAGATCTCCTACGAGCAGTACTTC. Amino acid sequence: CASSEQISYEQYF.

This rearrangement joins TRBV7-2 to TRBJ2-5; D possibly corresponds to TRBD2 (5 bases). V lost 5 bases and J lost 5, with 15 bases in between. This CDR3 spans 14 amino acids. Germline V gene lookup returns CDR1 SGHTA and CDR2 FQGNSA. In DNA, the CDR3 is TGTGCCAGCAGCAGGGCCCGTAGAGGGGAGACCCAGTACTTC. Its protein product is CASSRARRGETQYF.

CDR3 amino acids: CATSDPTRSGNTIYF. As DNA, the CDR3 is TGTGCCACCAGTGATCCAACCCGGTCGGGAAACACCATATATTTT. The rearrangement joins TRBV24-1 to TRBJ1-3; D is unresolved. The ends were cut back, 3 bases at V and 4 bases at J, with 12 bases in the middle. Per the germline V gene, CDR1 is KGHDR and CDR2 is SFDVKD. The CDR3 loop spans 15 amino acids.

CDR3 sequence reads: CAWSVQGYEQYF. DNA for the CDR3: TGTGCCTGGAGTGTCCAGGGCTACGAGCAGTACTTC. The rearrangement links TRBV30 to TRBJ2-7, with D maybe TRBD1 (5 bases). V was pared by 0 bases and J by 3 bases, with 6 bases between. The CDR3 runs to 12 residues. CDR1 is GTSNPN and CDR2 is SVGIG in the germline V gene (reference sequence).

The chain is built from TRBV7-2 and TRBJ2-7; possible D gene TRBD2, 5 bases. The V gene's germline CDR1 is SGHTA and CDR2 FQGNSA. The CDR3 loop spans 14 amino acids. The ends were cut back, 5 bases at V and 1 base at J, with 12 bases in the middle. The CDR3 coding sequence is TGTGCCAGCAGCGCAGGACTGAAATCCTACGAGCAGTACTTC. It translates to CASSAGLKSYEQYF. The entire variable domain, with the rest obtained from reference TRBV7-2 and TRBJ2-7, is as follows: GAGVSQSPSNKVTEKGKDVELRCDPISGHTALYWYRQSLGQGLEFLIYFQGNSAPDKSGLPSDRFSAERTGGSVSTLTIQRTQQEDSAVYLCASSAGLKSYEQYFGPGTRLTVT.

V usage is TRBV27 and J usage is TRBJ2-1; no definite D call. V was cut by 5 bases and J by 2 bases, with 13 bases left in between. Germline V gene lookup returns CDR1 MNHEY and CDR2 SMNVEV (reference sequence). CDR3 size: 15 residues. The CDR3 DNA follows: TGTGCCAGCAGTCGAAACAGCCCAACCTACAATGAGCAGTTCTTC. As protein: CASSRNSPTYNEQFF.

V is TRBV12-3 or TRBV12-4 and J is TRBJ2-7, with TRBD2 as a possible D gene (5 bases). Trimming cost V 4 bases and J 0 bases, with 7 bases left between them. The CDR3 spans 13 residues. This chain's CDR3 is CASSYRGSYEQYF. The CDR3 nucleotides read TGTGCCAGCAGTTACCGGGGCTCCTACGAGCAGTACTTC.

The chain recombines TRBV7-2 with TRBJ1-1; 10 bases map to TRBD1. The CDR3 is 18 amino acids. V lost 2 bases to trimming and J lost 0 bases; unmatched junction nucleotides: 9. Germline V gene sequence: CDR1 SGHTA, CDR2 FQGNSA. CDR3 bases: TGTGCCAGCAGCTTAAGGAGACAGGGGGCACGTATGAACACTGAAGCTTTCTTT. Translated, it gives CASSLRRQGARMNTEAFF.

The table lists this clone with a count of one. V is TRBV28 and J is TRBJ2-6; TRBD2 aligns across 11 bases. This CDR3 has 18 amino acids. Per germline, CDR1 MDHEN and CDR2 SYDVKM. V was clipped by 7 bases and J by 0 bases; unmatched bases: 8. As DNA, the CDR3 is TGTGCCAGCATTCAATCGGGACTAGCGGTCTCTGGGGCCAACGTCCTGACTTTC. This gives the protein CASIQSGLAVSGANVLTF.

This sequence joins TRBV18 and TRBJ1-5; D call uncertain. V was trimmed by 3 bases and J by 0 bases, leaving 6 bases between them. Germline CDR1 KGHSH, CDR2 LQKENI. CDR3 length: 14 amino acids. The CDR3 loop reads CASSPNYSNQPQHF. The CDR3 region has the DNA TGTGCCAGCTCACCCAACTATAGCAATCAGCCCCAGCATTTT.

Only a few counts were recorded for this clone. The chain combines TRBV2 with TRBJ1-2, with TRBD1 matching 9 bases. The length of the CDR3 is 17 residues. V was clipped by 6 bases and J by 2 bases; unmatched bases: 13. CDR1 and CDR2 from the germline V gene are SNHLY and FYNNEI. The CDR3 region has the DNA TGTGCCAGCAGCCAGCGGATTCGGACAGGGGTCAACTATGGCTACACCTTC. Translating gives CASSQRIRTGVNYGYTF.

This clone was seen a handful of times. The chain employs TRBV27 and TRBJ1-5; D remains ambiguous. CDR1 is MNHEY and CDR2 is SMNVEV in the germline V gene (reference sequence). V was pared by 0 bases and J by 6 bases, with 9 bases between. This CDR3 spans 14 amino acids. The CDR3 loop reads CASSLSFSGQPQHF. Here the CDR3 DNA reads TGTGCCAGCAGTTTATCGTTTTCAGGTCAGCCCCAGCATTTT.

This chain joins TRBV18 and TRBJ1-2, with 7 nucleotides matching TRBD1. V trimming: 3 bases; J trimming: 6 bases; junction bases outside the gene matches: 7. CDR3 size: 14 residues. Germline CDR1 is KGHSH and CDR2 is LQKENI. The DNA of the CDR3 is TGTGCCAGCTCACCGACAACAGGGGCCAATGGCTACACCTTC. Translation: CASSPTTGANGYTF.

This chain uses TRBV28 with TRBJ1-1, with TRBD1 matching 7 bases. CDR1 is MDHEN and CDR2 is SYDVKM in the germline V gene. The V and J ends lost 0 bases and 7 bases, in that order; junction bases with no gene match: 2. The CDR3 sequence is 13 residues long. The CDR3 DNA sequence: TGTGCCAGCAGTTTATGGGGGACAGATGAAGCTTTCTTT. The encoded protein is CASSLWGTDEAFF.

The chain recombines TRBV7-9 with TRBJ1-6, with D perhaps matching TRBD1 (6 bases). This CDR3 has 19 amino acids. V lost 6 bases and J 7 bases, leaving 28 bases between the germline ends. Germline CDR1 reads SEHNR; CDR2 reads FQNEAQ (reference sequence). The DNA for the CDR3 is TGTGCCAGCAGTTCATGGGGGCACGAGGGTCGGGACATCAATTCACCCCTCCACTTT. This gives the protein CASSSWGHEGRDINSPLHF.

The chain couples TRBV10-3 to TRBJ1-1; 7 positions match TRBD1. CDR3 size: 12 residues. Trimming removed 5 bases from V and 3 bases from J; junction bases left unmatched: 0. Germline CDR1 reads ENHRY; CDR2 reads SYGVKD. Here the CDR3 reads CAISTGDTEAFF. CDR3 in DNA: TGTGCCATCAGTACAGGGGACACTGAAGCTTTCTTT.

The chain is built from TRBV3-1 (or the pseudogene TRBV3-2) and TRBJ1-2; D is unresolved. Trimming took off 0 bases at V and 5 bases at J, with 10 bases between the two ends. Germline V lookup: CDR1 LGHDT, CDR2 YNNKEL (reference sequence). The CDR3 loop spans 14 amino acids. CDR3 residues: CASSQELPGYGYTF. The CDR3 coding sequence is TGTGCCAGCAGCCAAGAACTCCCCGGGTATGGCTACACCTTC.

Only one count was recorded for this clone. The chain links TRBV6-5 to TRBJ1-1; 8 positions match TRBD1. In germline, CDR1 is MNHEY, CDR2 SVGAGI. V was clipped by 6 bases and J by 1 base; unmatched bases: 4. The CDR3 runs 14 residues. CDR3 protein: CASRADRGNTEAFF. Here the CDR3 DNA reads TGTGCCAGCAGGGCCGACAGGGGGAACACTGAAGCTTTCTTT.

The rearrangement joins TRBV4-1 to TRBJ2-2, with D possibly matching TRBD1 (6 bases). V lost 4 bases to trimming and J lost 5 bases, with 8 bases between them. This CDR3 spans 13 amino acids. From germline, CDR1 is MGHRA and CDR2 YSYEKL. In DNA, the CDR3 is TGCGCCAGCAGCCGGACAGCTACCGGGGAGCTGTTTTTT. Protein sequence: CASSRTATGELFF.